The 31 T cell receptor beta chains below all came from one sample that was sequenced in a study of identical twins. TCRdb processed the 5' RACE reads anew with MiXCR; each CDR3 protein has one entry. The data show 450,000 to 600,000 distinct CDR3 sequences, 20% to 25% seen once. In addition, the sample was reused for a study of yellow fever vaccine responses in identical twins.

Material for sequencing was CD4+ T cells sorted from blood. Every receptor here comes from a woman aged 18-35 years in good health.

A single count supports this clonotype. The chain carries TRBV11-1 and TRBJ2-5, with 14 bases identical to TRBD2. Trimming at V came to 2 bases and at J to 2 bases, leaving 10 bases not matched to a gene. The CDR3 runs to 19 residues. From germline, CDR1 is SGHAT and CDR2 FQDESV (reference sequence). CDR3 amino acids: CASSLSAGLAGVKQETQYF. The CDR3, as DNA: TGTGCCAGCAGCTTATCGGCGGGACTAGCGGGAGTCAAGCAAGAGACCCAGTACTTC.

This clonotype was counted only a few times. The genes are TRBV3-1 and TRBJ2-3; 10 bases fit TRBD2. Germline V CDR1 and CDR2: LGHDT, YNNKEL (reference sequence). V was clipped by 3 bases and J by 0 bases; unmatched bases: 6. CDR3 length: 17 residues. CDR3 region: CASSHNPTSGSTDTQYF. CDR3 coding DNA: TGTGCCAGCAGCCATAACCCGACTAGCGGGAGCACAGATACGCAGTATTTT.

The chain carries TRBV4-1 and TRBJ1-2; D is unresolved. This CDR3 contains 14 residues. The germline gives CDR1 MGHRA, CDR2 YSYEKL. The V end was cut by 0 bases, the J end by 0 bases, with 5 bases between. The CDR3 sequence is CASSQELANYGYTF. CDR3 coding DNA: TGCGCCAGCAGCCAAGAATTAGCTAACTATGGCTACACCTTC.

This clonotype was detected a few times. The chain is built from TRBV7-3 and TRBJ2-1; 8 nucleotides align to TRBD1. The CDR3 has 15 residues. Germline values: CDR1 SGHTA, CDR2 FQGTGA. Germline trimming cut 6 bases from V and 3 bases from J; bases unmatched to any gene: 7. CDR3 in amino acids: CASRKTGANYNEQFF. The CDR3 region has the DNA TGTGCCAGCAGAAAGACAGGGGCTAACTACAATGAGCAGTTCTTC.

CDR3: CSAIPRLGNTEAFF. CDR3 nucleotides: TGCAGTGCTATTCCCAGATTGGGGAACACTGAAGCTTTCTTT. The chain has TRBV20-1 and TRBJ1-1, with D unresolved. V lost 4 bases to trimming and J lost 1 base, with 13 bases between them. CDR1 and CDR2 (germline): DFQATT, SNEGSKA (reference sequence). The CDR3 extends over 14 amino acids.

This clonotype was counted between two and nine times. This chain links TRBV4-2 with TRBJ2-1; a possible D gene is TRBD2 (6 bases). CDR1 is LGHNA and CDR2 is YNFKEQ in the germline V gene. CDR3 length equals 14 residues. Trimming left V 4 bases short and J 3 bases short, with 10 bases between. Here the CDR3 reads CASSPRLDYNEQFF. Here the CDR3 DNA reads TGTGCCAGCAGCCCGCGACTAGACTACAATGAGCAGTTCTTC.

The rearrangement uses TRBV2 and TRBJ2-7; D is unresolved. Trimming cost V 2 bases and J 2 bases, with 13 bases left between them. CDR1 is SNHLY and CDR2 is FYNNEI in the germline V gene. The CDR3 loop spans 15 amino acids. The CDR3 loop reads CASSEQVFITYEQYF. CDR3 nucleotides: TGTGCCAGCAGTGAACAAGTCTTTATAACCTACGAGCAGTACTTC.

The chain couples TRBV18 to TRBJ2-3; D is unclear. CDR1 KGHSH and CDR2 LQKENI come from the germline V gene. This CDR3 is 15 amino acids long. Trimming cost V 2 bases and J 6 bases, with 15 bases left between them. CDR3 protein: CASSPYYTDSDTQYF. In DNA form, the CDR3 reads TGTGCCAGCTCACCATACTACACCGATTCGGATACGCAGTATTTT.

The V and J genes are TRBV18 and TRBJ2-3, with 10 positions matching TRBD1. Germline CDR1 and CDR2: KGHSH and LQKENI. The CDR3 spans 18 residues. V was pared by 6 bases and J by 0 bases, with 12 bases of the junction left unmatched. DNA for the CDR3: TGTGCCAGCTCGCCTATGACCCTGACAGGGGGCAGCACAGATACGCAGTATTTT. Amino acid sequence: CASSPMTLTGGSTDTQYF.

This rearrangement joins TRBV11-2 to TRBJ2-1; 11 bases match TRBD2. Germline V gene sequence: CDR1 SGHAT, CDR2 FQNNGV. The CDR3 runs to 14 residues. After removal of 3 bases from V and 8 bases from J, the junction contained 3 bases not matched to a gene. The CDR3 sequence: CASSFSGRGHEQFF. The CDR3 DNA reads TGTGCCAGCAGCTTTAGCGGGAGGGGGCATGAGCAGTTCTTC.

The chain links TRBV7-3 to TRBJ2-7; D remains ambiguous. Germline V gene lookup returns CDR1 SGHTA and CDR2 FQGTGA. V lost 2 bases and J lost 3, with 8 bases in between. The CDR3 spans 13 residues. CDR3 coding DNA: TGTGCCAGCAGCTTAGGTATTGGCTACGAGCAGTACTTC. Its protein is CASSLGIGYEQYF.

This clonotype has a handful of counts. The gene calls are TRBV6-5 and TRBJ2-2; a weak D match, TRBD2 (6 bases). The CDR3 loop spans 12 amino acids. Germline CDR1 MNHEY, CDR2 SVGAGI. Trimming removed 5 bases at V and 9 bases at J, with 10 bases between. The CDR3 region is CASSRAGWELFF. The CDR3 region has the DNA TGTGCCAGCAGTCGCGCGGGGTGGGAGCTGTTTTTT.

This clonotype was picked up a small number of times. The chain has TRBV2 and TRBJ2-6; 9 bases map to TRBD1. Germline values: CDR1 SNHLY, CDR2 FYNNEI. The CDR3 has 18 amino acids. With V trimmed by 1 base and J by 0 bases, 4 bases remained unmatched. CDR3 bases: TGTGCCAGCAGTGAAGAGGGACAGGGCGTCTCTGGGGCCAACGTCCTGACTTTC. It codes for CASSEEGQGVSGANVLTF.

The genes are TRBV10-3 and TRBJ2-7; a weak D match, TRBD1 (8 bases). Trimming took 10 bases from V and 5 from J, leaving 15 bases between them. The CDR3 loop spans 12 amino acids. The germline CDR1 and CDR2 sequences are ENHRY and SYGVKD. The CDR3 here is CATGQGGNEQYV. As DNA, the CDR3 is TGTGCCACCGGACAGGGAGGGAACGAGCAGTACGTC.

V is TRBV7-3 and J is TRBJ2-3; D may be TRBD2 (5 bases). CDR3 size: 17 residues. Trimming took 5 bases from V and 1 from J, leaving 19 bases between them. Germline V gene lookup returns CDR1 SGHTA and CDR2 FQGTGA. The CDR3 here is CASSQRVGNGGTDTQYF. The DNA for the CDR3 is TGTGCCAGCAGCCAAAGGGTCGGGAACGGGGGCACAGATACGCAGTATTTT.

This clonotype was counted between two and nine times. V usage is TRBV5-1 and J usage is TRBJ2-5; a weak D match, TRBD2 (6 bases). In germline, CDR1 is SGHRS, CDR2 YFSETQ. This CDR3 region has 15 residues. The V end lost 0 bases, the J end lost 4 bases, and 13 bases lay between the germline ends. The CDR3 is CASSLESLGGETQYF. CDR3 DNA sequence: TGCGCCAGCAGCTTGGAGAGTTTGGGGGGAGAGACCCAGTACTTC. Variable domain in full (rest from reference TRBV5-1 and TRBJ2-5): KAGVTQTPRYLIKTRGQQVTLSCSPISGHRSVSWYQQTPGQGLQFLFEYFSETQRNKGNFPGRFSGRQFSNSRSEMNVSTLELGDSALYLCASSLESLGGETQYFGPGTRLLVL.

The chain couples TRBV5-1 to TRBJ2-5; 7 bases agree with TRBD2. There are 18 residues in the CDR3. Germline V lookup: CDR1 SGHRS, CDR2 YFSETQ. After removal of 4 bases from V and 5 bases from J, the junction contained 20 bases not matched to a gene. The CDR3 DNA follows: TGCGCCAGCAGCCTCCTCCGGGAGAGCCGTTGGGGGGGTGAGACCCAGTACTTC. This sequence encodes CASSLLRESRWGGETQYF.

J is TRBJ2-2 and V is TRBV5-1, with TRBD2 matching 9 bases. The V segment lost 4 bases and the J segment 4 bases; nucleotides outside the gene matches: 5. Germline V lookup: CDR1 SGHRS, CDR2 YFSETQ. The CDR3 loop spans 15 amino acids. CDR3 sequence: CASSAGTSITGELFF. CDR3 DNA: TGCGCCAGCAGCGCCGGGACTAGCATCACCGGGGAGCTGTTTTTT.

The chain joins TRBV2 to TRBJ2-2; 7 bases agree with TRBD1. The V gene's germline CDR1 is SNHLY and CDR2 FYNNEI. V lost 7 bases, J lost 3 bases, and 8 bases stayed unmatched. The CDR3 covers 15 residues. As DNA, the CDR3 is TGTGCCAGCAACCCGACAGGGATCGACACCGGGGAGCTGTTTTTT. Amino acids: CASNPTGIDTGELFF. Drawing the rest from reference TRBV2 and TRBJ2-2, the complete variable domain is EPEVTQTPSHQVTQMGQEVILRCVPISNHLYFYWYRQILGQKVEFLVSFYNNEISEKSEIFDDQFSVERPDGSNFTLKIRSTKLEDSAMYFCASNPTGIDTGELFFGEGSRLTVL.

This clonotype was found a few times. This chain joins TRBV7-9 and TRBJ1-2; TRBD1 might be the D (6 bases). The CDR3 totals 13 residues. V was clipped by 5 bases and J by 4 bases, with 11 bases between them. The germline V gene has CDR1 SEHNR and CDR2 FQNEAQ (reference sequence). CDR3 residues: CASSNRDAYGYTF. The CDR3 bases are TGTGCCAGCAGCAACAGGGACGCCTATGGCTACACCTTC.

The sample holds a few counts of this clonotype. The J gene is TRBJ2-7, the V gene TRBV11-1, with a tentative D call TRBD2 (6 bases). Between the trimmed V and J ends, which lost 3 bases and 0 bases, there was a span of 21 bases. From germline, CDR1 is SGHAT and CDR2 FQDESV (reference sequence). The CDR3 length is 18 residues. The CDR3 DNA reads TGTGCCAGCAGCTTTACCCTTGCGGGGACGTTGAGCTCCTACGAGCAGTACTTC. Its translation: CASSFTLAGTLSSYEQYF.

This clonotype was seen a handful of times. The rearrangement links TRBV2 to TRBJ1-6, with 7 positions matching TRBD1. Unmatched junction bases numbered 11, after V lost 7 bases and J lost 8 bases. The germline CDR1 and CDR2 sequences are SNHLY and FYNNEI. CDR3 length equals 15 residues. CDR3 protein: CASNMDRRVDSPLHF. CDR3 bases: TGTGCCAGCAACATGGACAGGAGAGTAGATTCACCCCTCCACTTT. Supplemented by reference TRBV2 and TRBJ1-6, the full variable domain reads EPEVTQTPSHQVTQMGQEVILRCVPISNHLYFYWYRQILGQKVEFLVSFYNNEISEKSEIFDDQFSVERPDGSNFTLKIRSTKLEDSAMYFCASNMDRRVDSPLHFGNGTRLTVT.

This chain joins TRBV12-3 or TRBV12-4 and TRBJ2-1; 9 bases match TRBD1. CDR3 size: 15 residues. V gave up 6 bases and J gave up 8 bases; unmatched junction bases: 11. DNA for the CDR3: TGTGCCAGCAGACCGGGACAGGGCATGTTCGATGAGCAGTTCTTC. It specifies CASRPGQGMFDEQFF.

This chain uses TRBV7-9 with TRBJ2-7; 8 bases line up with TRBD1. Germline CDR1 reads SEHNR; CDR2 reads FQNEAQ (reference sequence). CDR3 length: 11 amino acids. In DNA form, the CDR3 reads TGTGCCAGCAGCGCCCAGGGGGCGCTTGACGTC. Its protein is CASSAQGALDV.

This clonotype was counted ten times or more. The chain uses TRBV2 and TRBJ2-7; 9 bases line up with TRBD2. V shed 4 bases and J 2 bases; nucleotides not matched to a gene: 0. The CDR3 is 13 residues long. Germline assignment: CDR1 SNHLY and CDR2 FYNNEI. The DNA for the CDR3 is TGTGCCAGCAGTGTAGCGGGAGCCTACGAGCAGTACTTC. Protein: CASSVAGAYEQYF.

The V and J genes are TRBV11-2 and TRBJ2-1, with 12 bases matching TRBD2. Per germline, CDR1 SGHAT and CDR2 FQNNGV. Trimming at V came to 3 bases and at J to 0 bases, leaving 6 bases not matched to a gene. The CDR3 contains 18 residues. The chain's CDR3 is CASSFGLAGLSSYNEQFF. CDR3 nucleotides: TGTGCCAGCAGCTTCGGACTAGCGGGGTTAAGCTCCTACAATGAGCAGTTCTTC.

In this sample, this clonotype turned up a few times. The CDR3 reads CSALLLELKNYEQYV. The CDR3 nucleotides read TGCAGTGCTCTCCTGCTAGAATTAAAGAACTACGAGCAGTACGTC. V and J are TRBV20-1 and TRBJ2-7, with D unresolved. V shed 5 bases and J shed 3 bases, with 20 bases lying between them. This CDR3 is 15 amino acids long. Germline values: CDR1 DFQATT, CDR2 SNEGSKA (reference sequence).

This clonotype was recorded a few times. An end of the junction does not agree with germline; a read error may underlie this. J is TRBJ2-2 and V is TRBV7-8; the match to TRBD1 covers 8 bases. This CDR3 has 15 amino acids. Germline V CDR1 and CDR2: SGHVS, FQNEAQ. CDR3 bases: TGTGCCAGCAGCTTTGTCGGGACAGGCACCTGGGAGCTGTTTTTT. Its translation: CASSFVGTGTWELFF. Using reference TRBV7-8 and TRBJ2-2 for the parts outside the CDR3, the full variable domain is GAGVSQSPRYKVAKRGQDVALRCDPISGHVSLFWYQQALGQGPEFLTYFQNEAQLDKSGLPSDRFFAERPEGSVSTLKIQRTQQEDSAVYLCASSFVGTGTWELFFGEGSRLTVL.

This clonotype was picked up a small number of times. The chain employs TRBV12-3 or TRBV12-4 and TRBJ2-1; unclear D gene. CDR3 length equals 13 residues. Trimming removed 4 bases at V and 5 bases at J, with 9 bases between. CDR3 region: CASSSLKNNEQFF. The DNA of the CDR3 is TGTGCCAGCAGTTCTCTTAAGAACAATGAGCAGTTCTTC.

The table lists this clonotype with a few counts. The chain couples TRBV12-3 or TRBV12-4 to TRBJ1-1; D unresolved. This CDR3 has 13 residues. Trimming pared 4 bases from V and 1 base from J, leaving 7 bases between. CDR3 nucleotide sequence: TGTGCCAGCAGTTGGGGAGGGAACACTGAAGCTTTCTTT. Its protein product is CASSWGGNTEAFF.

CDR3 sequence: CASSPGGGSTDTQYF. CDR3 DNA: TGCGCCAGCAGCCCGGGAGGAGGTAGCACAGATACGCAGTATTTT. The V call is TRBV5-1, the J call TRBJ2-3, with 7 bases fitting TRBD2. From germline, CDR1 is SGHRS and CDR2 YFSETQ. The CDR3 spans 15 residues. With V trimmed by 4 bases and J by 0 bases, 5 bases remained unmatched.